This T cell receptor beta chain was obtained from a study of T cell responses to AZD1222 COVID-19 vaccine (dated by TCRdb to the early 2020s). Notes on the research overall: A total of 233 trial participants underwent TCR sequencing, of whom 207 had received two doses of AZD1222 and approximately 26 had received two doses of the MenACWY control vaccine. Trial participants were enrolled by age into subgroups of 18-55, 56-69 and 70-plus years, and approximately 150, 30 and 60 TCR-sequenced participants, respectively, were included in these subgroups.

CDR1 SGHRS and CDR2 YFSETQ were looked up in the germline V gene. The cysteine opens and the phenylalanine closes a CDR3 of 13 amino acids. Only the CDR3 region is kept as DNA, spanning 39 bases read in frame from base 1. V is reduced by 3 bases and J by 3 bases, leaving a spacing of 8 bases between them. With respect to this clone: Its antigen specificity is not known. Within one base of it there is no much larger clone, and no base qualities were kept.

Results the study describes overall, beyond this receptor: Because no day 14 peak-response samples were available, repertoires were characterized only after the peak T cell response. Spike-specific TCR breadth and depth rose significantly after two AZD1222 doses compared with day 0 and with MenACWY recipients. In the small 56-69-year group, the increase in depth fell short of significance, most likely because of low power. Vaccine-associated CD4 TCRs spanned the whole spike protein, with dominant responses in regions 160-218 and 743-854. Most participants were white British and females outnumbered males, and the authors suggested that clonal diversity may have been underestimated. Conclusions about previously exposed vaccinees are limited because only 6 or 7 AZD1222 recipients were SARS-CoV-2 seropositive at baseline. Reportedly, almost half of the unique spike-specific TCRs recognized epitopes lying outside the regions that are mutated in the B.1.351 and B.1.1.7 variants.

The CDR3 regions of human TCRbeta chains were analyzed by immunosequencing. Turning to the authors' computational methods: Repertoire TCRs were matched against a reference library of SARS-CoV-2-specific TCRs generated with the MIRA antigen-specificity platform. Breadth meant the fraction of unique TCRs that were SARS-CoV-2-associated, whereas depth meant the fraction of total T cells that were SARS-CoV-2-associated. Using the MIRA data, every spike-specific TCR was mapped to the spike region that the TCR reacted to and assigned to either a CD4 or a CD8 class. Log10-transformed breadth and depth values were compared by one-way ANOVA with Sidak's multiple comparisons tests. This is the immuneACCESS table as TCRdb keeps it, with only in-frame sequences that have V and J called. A part of the clones is gone; compared with another copy, unresolved V genes explain less than half, and the rest is unexplained. That table gives V, J and clone size, and the DNA gave D and trimming. This sample holds around 120,000 clones; roughly 91% were observed only once. Clones ranked in the top ten supply around 5% of the sample.

The time point label here, explained by the study, means: about 28 days (+/-7) after the second vaccine dose. AZD1222 recipients whose second dose came at about 4 weeks and those whose second dose came at about 12 weeks were combined into one group, since spike-specific TCR depth and breadth did not differ between the two schedules. Samples from vaccinated people were obtained from the UK trials COV001 and COV002, which included a single-blind randomized controlled phase 2/3 trial of AZD1222 (ChAdOx1 nCoV-19) in healthy adults. Trial participant PBMC samples were collected at day 0 and day 28 after the second dose for TCRbeta chain sequencing.

The specimen comprised peripheral blood, sampled 28 days after the second AZD1222 dose. Here the chain combines TRBV5-1 and TRBJ2-3; the D gene is not confidently resolved. The clonotype originates from an adult who received the AZD1222 COVID-19 vaccine. The DNA is TGCGCCAGCAGCTCGACCCTTACAGATACGCAGTATTTT. Protein translation: CASSSTLTDTQYF. The CDR3, completed at both ends by the reference TRBV5-1 and TRBJ2-3 genes, gives the full variable domain KAGVTQTPRYLIKTRGQQVTLSCSPISGHRSVSWYQQTPGQGLQFLFEYFSETQRNKGNFPGRFSGRQFSNSRSEMNVSTLELGDSALYLCASSSTLTDTQYFGPGTRLTVL.